Below are 30 T cell receptor beta chains sequenced from a single sample in a study of shared clonotypes between healthy human individuals. Terminally differentiated effector memory CD45RA+ cells were excluded from the naive CD8 cells, which were CD45RO-negative and positively selected for CCR7. The protocol was immunoSEQ multiplex PCR, while the TCRdb copy is restricted to in-frame clones and leaves out a portion. The sample yields just over 2,000,000 clones, roughly 94% seen once. The sequencing input was naive CD8+ T cells sorted from blood. These receptors were taken from a man in his late teens or twenties in good health.

The rearrangement uses TRBV7-9 and TRBJ2-7; 7 bases match TRBD2. Trimming removed 4 bases from V and 3 bases from J; junction bases left unmatched: 15. CDR1 is SEHNR and CDR2 is FQNEAQ in the germline V gene (reference sequence). This CDR3 is 17 amino acids long. The CDR3 region is CASSWGEGPLGGYEQYF. DNA of the CDR3: TGTGCCAGCAGCTGGGGGGAGGGACCACTCGGCGGCTACGAGCAGTACTTC.

The chain is built from TRBV6-4 and TRBJ2-1; D remains ambiguous. Per the germline V gene, CDR1 is MRHNA and CDR2 is SNTAGT. V was shortened by 8 bases and J by 0 bases, with 11 bases between the two germline ends. This CDR3 has 14 amino acids. The CDR3 region has the DNA TGTGCCAGCCCGACGGAGAGCTCCTACAATGAGCAGTTCTTC. It is translated as CASPTESSYNEQFF.

The rearrangement uses TRBV6-6 and TRBJ2-1; TRBD1 might be the D (6 bases). The V gene lost 3 bases and the J gene lost 8 bases, with 14 bases spanning the gap. Germline lookup yields CDR1 MNHNY and CDR2 SVGAGI (reference sequence). CDR3 length equals 14 residues. The CDR3 here is CASSYAQQGDEQFF. The DNA for the CDR3 is TGTGCCAGCAGTTATGCGCAACAGGGAGATGAGCAGTTCTTC.

Concerning this clone: At one of its ends the junction is not consistent with the germline gene, which may arise from a read error. J is TRBJ2-1 and V is TRBV7-2, with 7 positions matching TRBD1. Germline CDR1 SGHTA, CDR2 FQGNSA. The CDR3 runs 17 residues. The chain's CDR3 is CDSSKRRGTDSYNEQFF. The CDR3 DNA follows: TGTGACAGCAGTAAACGCCGTGGGACAGACTCCTACAATGAGCAGTTCTTC.

The chain links TRBV9 to TRBJ2-2; D uncertain. From germline, CDR1 is SGDLS and CDR2 YYNGEE. CDR3 length equals 16 residues. Trimming pared 4 bases from V and 1 base from J, leaving 14 bases between. CDR3 sequence reads: CASSHPPGGNTGELFF. CDR3 nucleotides: TGTGCCAGCAGCCACCCCCCGGGCGGGAACACCGGGGAGCTGTTTTTT.

Notes on this clone: The junction does not match germline at one end; this may be a read error. The sample has other DNA sequences that encode this CDR3 too. The V and J genes are TRBV7-7 and TRBJ2-5, with 7 nucleotides matching TRBD2. Germline V gene data show CDR1 as SSHAT and CDR2 as FNYEAQ (reference sequence). This CDR3 region has 13 residues. CDR3 loop: CASSLTGGETQYF. The CDR3 DNA is TGTGCTAGCAGCTTGACGGGGGGTGAGACCCAGTACTTC.

Worth noting for this clone: Additional DNA sequences in this sample encode the identical CDR3. The gene calls are TRBV15 and TRBJ2-7; 7 bases fit TRBD1. J was trimmed by 2 bases and V by 0 bases; bases with no gene match: 4. The germline CDR1 and CDR2 sequences are LNHNV and YYDKDF (reference sequence). The CDR3 length is 15 residues. CDR3 coding DNA: TGTGCCACCAGCAGAGATCGAGGGACAGCCTACGAGCAGTACTTC. Protein product: CATSRDRGTAYEQYF.

The V call is TRBV7-9, the J call TRBJ2-5; no reliable D call. CDR1 is SEHNR and CDR2 is FQNEAQ in the germline V gene (reference sequence). The V end lost 0 bases, the J end lost 5 bases, and 7 bases lay between the germline ends. The CDR3 covers 13 residues. The CDR3 region has the DNA TGTGCCAGCAGCTTAGCAGGTTACGAGACCCAGTACTTC. Translated: CASSLAGYETQYF. Full variable domain (outside the CDR3, taken from reference TRBV7-9 and TRBJ2-5): DTGVSQNPRHKITKRGQNVTFRCDPISEHNRLYWYRQTLGQGPEFLTYFQNEAQLEKSRLLSDRFSAERPKGSFSTLEIQRTEQGDSAMYLCASSLAGYETQYFGPGTRLLVL.

The V and J genes are TRBV11-2 and TRBJ1-1; D is unresolved. Trimming left V 6 bases short and J 3 bases short, with 8 bases between. Germline V CDR1 and CDR2: SGHAT, FQNNGV. This CDR3 comprises 12 residues. CDR3 nucleotide sequence: TGTGCCAGCAGAGGGTGGGACACTGAAGCTTTCTTT. Protein sequence: CASRGWDTEAFF.

J is TRBJ2-2 and V is TRBV5-6; either TRBD1 or TRBD2 may fit D (7 bases each). CDR3 length: 15 residues. The V and J ends lost 6 bases and 8 bases respectively, with 20 bases between them. The germline V gene encodes CDR1 SGHDT and CDR2 YYEEEE. The CDR3 spells CASIRQGLIVGELFF. CDR3 coding DNA: TGTGCCAGCATCCGACAGGGACTAATTGTAGGGGAGCTGTTTTTT.

This clone showed up just a few times. This same CDR3 is encoded by further DNA sequences in the sample. CDR3 loop: CASSPGTVYEQYF. In DNA, the CDR3 is TGTGCCAGCAGCCCCGGGACCGTGTACGAGCAGTACTTC. The rearrangement joins TRBV6-5 to TRBJ2-7; perhaps D is TRBD1 or TRBD2 (5 bases each). Germline loops: CDR1 MNHEY, CDR2 SVGAGI. The ends were cut back, 6 bases at V and 4 bases at J, with 13 bases in the middle. The CDR3 covers 13 residues.

With regard to this clone: The same CDR3 also results from other DNA sequences found in this sample. This rearrangement joins TRBV6-1 to TRBJ2-7, with 9 bases fitting TRBD1. V was pared by 6 bases and J by 4 bases, with 4 bases of the junction left unmatched. Germline-derived CDR1 and CDR2 are MNHNS and SASEGT. This CDR3 contains 13 residues. The CDR3 DNA reads as TGTGCCAGCAGATACAGGGGGCCGTACGAGCAGTACTTC. This translates into CASRYRGPYEQYF.

This sequence joins TRBV5-1 and TRBJ2-2; 7 bases are shared with TRBD1. The CDR3 is 16 amino acids. CDR1 and CDR2 from the germline V gene are SGHRS and YFSETQ. Unmatched junction bases numbered 10, after V lost 1 base and J lost 7 bases. This CDR3 is CASSLLTGVEGGELFF. The CDR3 region has the DNA TGCGCCAGCAGCTTGTTAACAGGGGTTGAAGGCGGGGAGCTGTTTTTT.

This chain links TRBV11-1 with TRBJ2-1; D gene ambiguous. Germline CDR1 is SGHAT and CDR2 is FQDESV (reference sequence). Trimming took off 5 bases at V and 4 bases at J, with 6 bases between the two ends. The length of the CDR3 is 12 residues. CDR3 DNA sequence: TGTGCCAGCAGCATACAGTACAATGAGCAGTTCTTC. Protein sequence: CASSIQYNEQFF.

The chain carries TRBV30 and TRBJ2-7; D is unresolved. Trimming cost V 1 base and J 0 bases, with 16 bases left between them. This CDR3 is 16 amino acids long. Germline CDR1 and CDR2: GTSNPN and SVGIG (reference sequence). In DNA form, the CDR3 reads TGTGCCTGGAGTGAAAGTTTAGACTGGAGCTCCTACGAGCAGTACTTC. Translated: CAWSESLDWSSYEQYF.

This clone was recorded only once. The V gene is TRBV27, the J gene TRBJ1-1; D gene unclear. The CDR3 has 14 amino acids. The V and J ends lost 4 bases and 6 bases respectively, with 15 bases between them. The germline V gene encodes CDR1 MNHEY and CDR2 SMNVEV (reference sequence). The DNA for the CDR3 is TGTGCCAGCAGTTCTCCAGACCCTAATGCTGAAGCTTTCTTT. The encoded protein is CASSSPDPNAEAFF.

Note on this clone: The same CDR3 can be traced to other DNA sequences in this sample. The J gene is TRBJ1-3, the V gene TRBV9, with TRBD1 as a possible D gene (5 bases). This CDR3 contains 14 residues. Trimming removed 0 bases from V and 4 bases from J, with 8 bases in between. Germline CDR1 SGDLS, CDR2 YYNGEE. CDR3 in amino acids: CASSVGDAGNTIYF. DNA of the CDR3: TGTGCCAGCAGCGTAGGGGACGCGGGAAACACCATATATTTT. The full variable domain, in which reference TRBV9 and TRBJ1-3 provide the parts outside the CDR3, is DSGVTQTPKHLITATGQRVTLRCSPRSGDLSVYWYQQSLDQGLQFLIQYYNGEERAKGNILERFSAQQFPDLHSELNLSSLELGDSALYFCASSVGDAGNTIYFGEGSWLTVV.

The rearrangement joins TRBV4-3 to TRBJ2-7; 9 bases agree with TRBD2. The CDR3 spans 16 residues. Germline V gene lookup returns CDR1 LGHNA and CDR2 YSLEER. J gave up 5 bases and V 0 bases, and 8 bases lay outside the gene matches. CDR3 residues: CASSQDDSGRLNEQYF. CDR3 sequence (DNA): TGCGCCAGCAGCCAAGATGATAGCGGGAGATTAAACGAGCAGTACTTC.

The V gene is TRBV7-9, the J gene TRBJ1-3; D is ambiguous. The V end was cut by 0 bases, the J end by 8 bases, with 5 bases between. There are 12 residues in the CDR3. Germline V gene lookup returns CDR1 SEHNR and CDR2 FQNEAQ (reference sequence). The CDR3 DNA reads TGTGCCAGCAGCTTAGCGCACGACACCATATATTTT. Amino acid sequence: CASSLAHDTIYF.

In the case of this clone: The junction shows a germline mismatch at one end, possibly a read error. The chain carries TRBV6-5 and TRBJ1-1; no firm D call. Germline V gene sequence: CDR1 MNHEY, CDR2 SVGAGI. There are 13 residues in the CDR3. This chain's CDR3 is CASYRGLNTGAFF. The CDR3, as DNA: TGTGCCAGCTACAGAGGGCTCAACACTGGAGCTTTCTTT.

V gene TRBV6-5 combines with J gene TRBJ1-2; 7 bases are shared with TRBD1. The CDR3 is made up of 15 amino acids. Trimming took 5 bases from V and 4 from J; bases not matched to a gene: 10. Per germline, CDR1 MNHEY and CDR2 SVGAGI. This CDR3 reads CASSTDREGAYGYTF. The CDR3 coding sequence is TGTGCCAGCAGTACCGACAGGGAAGGGGCCTATGGCTACACCTTC.

The V call is TRBV27, the J call TRBJ2-7; D unclear. The CDR3 runs 14 residues. Looked up from germline, CDR1 is MNHEY and CDR2 is SMNVEV (reference sequence). V lost 3 bases to trimming and J lost 3 bases, with 12 bases between them. CDR3 sequence (DNA): TGTGCCAGCAGTTTCTCCTACCAAGACTACGAGCAGTACTTC. As protein: CASSFSYQDYEQYF.

The chain couples TRBV5-4 to TRBJ1-1, with D possibly TRBD1 on 5 matching bases. The germline V gene has CDR1 SGHNT and CDR2 YYREEE (reference sequence). With 3 bases removed from V and 11 bases from J, the gap between germline ends came to 20 bases. The CDR3 runs 14 residues. CDR3 sequence reads: CASSSPGTEFEAFF. In DNA, the CDR3 is TGTGCCAGCAGCTCCCCCGGGACCGAATTCGAGGCTTTCTTT.

As for this clone: Other DNA sequences within the sample encode an identical CDR3. The genes are TRBV27 and TRBJ2-1; the match to TRBD1 covers 12 bases. The CDR3 has 15 amino acids. Trimming cost V 3 bases and J 7 bases; bases outside gene matches: 4. Germline V gene sequence: CDR1 MNHEY, CDR2 SMNVEV (reference sequence). CDR3 protein: CASSFGTGGENEQFF. CDR3 DNA: TGTGCCAGCAGTTTTGGGACAGGGGGCGAGAATGAGCAGTTCTTC.

The gene calls are TRBV9 and TRBJ2-7; maybe TRBD1 (7 bases). The V end lost 3 bases, the J end lost 4 bases, and 20 bases lay between the germline ends. The CDR3 contains 16 residues. Germline CDR1 and CDR2: SGDLS and YYNGEE. The CDR3 is CASSDPGGRGEYEQYF. The CDR3 DNA is TGTGCCAGCAGCGACCCTGGCGGCAGGGGGGAGTACGAGCAGTACTTC. Filled out from reference TRBV9 and TRBJ2-7, the complete variable domain reads DSGVTQTPKHLITATGQRVTLRCSPRSGDLSVYWYQQSLDQGLQFLIQYYNGEERAKGNILERFSAQQFPDLHSELNLSSLELGDSALYFCASSDPGGRGEYEQYFGPGTRLTVT.

V gene TRBV4-1 combines with J gene TRBJ1-1, with D hard to call. This CDR3 has 13 residues. V was pared by 4 bases and J by 0 bases, with 6 bases between. Per germline, CDR1 MGHRA and CDR2 YSYEKL. As DNA, the CDR3 is TGCGCCAGCAGCCCCGGGATGAACACTGAAGCTTTCTTT. Translating gives CASSPGMNTEAFF.

V and J are TRBV7-6 and TRBJ2-7; 7 positions match TRBD1. The CDR3 spans 15 residues. V dropped 0 bases and J dropped 2; count of bases not matched to a gene: 4. Germline CDR1 and CDR2: SGHVS and FNYEAQ. The CDR3 DNA follows: TGTGCCAGCAGCTTAGCAGGGGGCGCACCCTACGAGCAGTACTTC. Translation: CASSLAGGAPYEQYF.

DNA of the CDR3: TGTGCCAGCAGCTCGGAATACAATGAGCAGTTCTTC. Translating gives CASSSEYNEQFF. The rearrangement uses TRBV7-8 and TRBJ2-1; D uncertain. Per the germline V gene, CDR1 is SGHVS and CDR2 is FQNEAQ. Trimming pared 4 bases from V and 4 bases from J, leaving 5 bases between. The CDR3 length is 12 residues.

This chain joins TRBV6-6 and TRBJ1-5; 11 bases are shared with TRBD1. The CDR3 extends over 15 amino acids. Germline CDR1 MNHNY, CDR2 SVGAGI (reference sequence). V lost 8 bases to trimming and J lost 6 bases; unmatched junction nucleotides: 9. DNA for the CDR3: TGTGCCAGCGGTTTAGGACAGGGGGCTTTTCAGCCCCAGCATTTT. Protein product: CASGLGQGAFQPQHF.

This chain uses TRBV13 with TRBJ2-7; no clear D gene. Germline V gene data show CDR1 as PRHDT and CDR2 as FYEKMQ (reference sequence). CDR3 size: 13 residues. The germline V and J ends were trimmed by 1 base and 5 bases, with 9 bases remaining between them. The CDR3 region is CASSLALLDEQYF. The CDR3 DNA reads TGTGCCAGCAGCTTAGCGCTCTTAGACGAGCAGTACTTC. The complete variable domain, with remaining parts taken from reference TRBV13 and TRBJ2-7, reads AAGVIQSPRHLIKEKRETATLKCYPIPRHDTVYWYQQGPGQDPQFLISFYEKMQSDKGSIPDRFSAQQFSDYHSELNMSSLELGDSALYFCASSLALLDEQYFGPGTRLTVT.